The 10 T cell receptor beta chains below all came from one sample that was sequenced in a study of blood T cell repertoires in COVID-19. Clones were read by immunoSEQ multiplex PCR, and TCRdb kept only the in-frame ones, dropping some. This sample has about 160,000 clones, with 75% to 80% found just once. The material sequenced was peripheral blood. These receptors all come from an elderly woman with acute or convalescent COVID-19.

V gene TRBV5-1 combines with J gene TRBJ2-1; 7 bases match TRBD1. This CDR3 has 13 residues. The germline CDR1 and CDR2 sequences are SGHRS and YFSETQ. Unmatched junction bases numbered 10, after V lost 10 bases and J lost 6 bases. DNA for the CDR3: TGCGCCTCCCAAGCCGGGACAGCCAATGAGCAGTTCTTC. This codes for CASQAGTANEQFF.

This clone has just one count. This rearrangement joins TRBV19 to TRBJ2-5, with D possibly TRBD1 on 6 matching bases. CDR3 length equals 15 residues. Germline values: CDR1 LNHDA, CDR2 SQIVND (reference sequence). The germline V and J ends were trimmed by 5 bases and 5 bases, with 18 bases remaining between them. DNA for the CDR3: TGTGCCAGTAGTGCCCCAGGGGAACTACGGGAGACCCAGTACTTC. Translated, it gives CASSAPGELRETQYF.

The sample holds one count of this clone. This chain links TRBV28 with TRBJ2-6; no definite D call. The CDR3 runs to 14 residues. Germline loops: CDR1 MDHEN, CDR2 SYDVKM. Trimming removed 3 bases at V and 0 bases at J, with 3 bases between. The CDR3 region has the DNA TGTGCCAGCAGTTTTCACTCTGGGGCCAACGTCCTGACTTTC. Translation: CASSFHSGANVLTF.

The rearrangement links TRBV3-1 (or the pseudogene TRBV3-2) to TRBJ2-1, with D possibly matching TRBD2 (5 bases). Trimming cost V 8 bases and J 6 bases, with 14 bases left between them. This CDR3 spans 13 amino acids. Germline V gene sequence: CDR1 LGHDT, CDR2 YNNKEL (reference sequence). CDR3 bases: TGTGCCAGCCCCTTCCTAAGCGGCAATGAGCAGTTCTTC. Its translation: CASPFLSGNEQFF.

The rearrangement uses TRBV6-2 or TRBV6-3 and TRBJ1-4; D remains ambiguous. Germline CDR1 and CDR2: MNHEY and SVGEGT. This CDR3 region has 16 residues. V was trimmed by 2 bases and J by 7 bases, leaving 17 bases between them. DNA of the CDR3: TGTGCCAGCAGTTACGGCTCGGGGAGGATCGGTGAAAAACTGTTTTTT. Residues: CASSYGSGRIGEKLFF.

This clone occurred once. The chain links TRBV5-5 to TRBJ2-3, with D possibly TRBD2 on 6 matching bases. The CDR3 is made up of 14 amino acids. Germline CDR1 and CDR2: SGHKS and YYEKEE (reference sequence). With 4 bases removed from V and 6 bases from J, the gap between germline ends came to 15 bases. The CDR3 is CASSPPGVWDTQYF. CDR3 DNA sequence: TGTGCCAGCAGCCCCCCGGGAGTGTGGGATACGCAGTATTTT.

The chain combines TRBV12-5 with TRBJ2-5; D remains ambiguous. The CDR3 is made up of 11 amino acids. The germline V and J ends were trimmed by 5 bases and 4 bases, with 5 bases remaining between them. CDR1 is LGHNT, CDR2 FRNRAP, per germline. This CDR3 is CASGLRETQYF. In nucleotides, the CDR3 is TGTGCTAGTGGTCTCAGAGAGACCCAGTACTTC.

This clone has a single count. This chain connects TRBV28 to TRBJ2-7, with D possibly being TRBD1 (6 bases). The CDR3 length is 14 residues. Germline V gene lookup returns CDR1 MDHEN and CDR2 SYDVKM. Trimming cost V 3 bases and J 6 bases, with 15 bases left between them. The CDR3 DNA follows: TGTGCCAGCAGTTTCGGACGCTGGGGGCGCGAGCAGTACTTC. Translating gives CASSFGRWGREQYF.

This sequence joins TRBV5-1 and TRBJ2-1, with 14 positions matching TRBD2. CDR1 is SGHRS, CDR2 YFSETQ, per germline. The CDR3 is 15 residues long. With 4 bases clipped from V and 9 bases from J, the junction kept 6 bases outside the gene matches. In nucleotides, the CDR3 is TGCGCCAGCAGCCCCGGGACTAGCGGGAGTGGTGAGCAGTTCTTC. Translated, it gives CASSPGTSGSGEQFF.

The chain uses TRBV2 and TRBJ2-1, with unresolved D. CDR1 is SNHLY and CDR2 is FYNNEI in the germline V gene. The CDR3 totals 13 residues. The V and J ends lost 6 bases and 3 bases respectively, with 9 bases between them. CDR3 bases: TGTGCCAGCAGGGTCCGCGTCTACAATGAGCAGTTCTTC. This translates into CASRVRVYNEQFF.